This T cell receptor beta chain was sequenced in a study of blood T cell repertoires in COVID-19 (dated by TCRdb to the early 2020s). Describing the broader study: Collaborator samples came from the United States, Italy and Spain and covered acute and convalescent phases of COVID-19. HLA class I and class II types, where available, came from metadata supplied by the sample provider rather than from assay-based typing. The material from the prospective study consisted of cDNA or gDNA derived from T cells, B-cell-depleted T cells, or PBMCs. The samples were drawn from two sources: the first 160 participants of the ongoing ImmuneRACE study, and fewer than 1,500 subjects contributed by 6 global collaborators. The sample metadata nearly always contained a de-identified subject ID, COVID-19 status, age in years and sex. Subjects who had been exposed to COVID-19, were actively infected with it, or had recovered from it provided the deeply sampled blood TCRbeta repertoires that made up the dataset. The repertoires were released in a freely available public database intended as a resource for research on the immune response to SARS-CoV-2. What the research found in general, with its limitations: The amount of clinical and demographic metadata varied by source and participant and was provided uncurated.

TCRbeta CDR3 regions were amplified from genomic DNA using the immunoSEQ Assay, a bias-controlled multiplex PCR. The source study handled its data this way. The number of nucleated cells in each sample was estimated by amplification of reference gene primers within the assay. To quantify the absolute abundance of each unique TCRbeta CDR3 rearrangement, sequence reads were collapsed and filtered. For each sample, productive Simpson clonality was calculated as the square root of Simpson's diversity index over productive rearrangements. Not all clones reach the TCRdb copy of this immuneACCESS table, which keeps in-frame sequences only. Checked studies attribute under half of the gap to unresolved V genes and leave the rest unexplained. The V and J calls and clone size are taken from that table; D and trimming were inferred from the DNA. Present in this sample are 150,000 or so clones, about 84% of which were seen just once. 5% to 6% of the sample rests with the top ten.

V drops 3 bases and J drops 2 bases, leaving 8 bases in between. The germline V gene sets CDR1 to MDHEN and CDR2 to SYDVKM. The CDR3, from cysteine to phenylalanine, totals 14 residues. Here the CDR3 DNA is all that survives: 42 bases in frame from base 1. Enrolling through a virtual design, the prospective study's participants ranged in age from roughly 18 to 89 years and lived across about two dozen United States geographic areas. In the prospective study, cohorts were assigned on the basis of participant-reported clinical history obtained from a screening survey and a study questionnaire. For ImmuneRACE Cohort 3, a participant was defined as recovered based on two consecutive negative NP/OP PCR tests, clearance by a healthcare professional, or resolution of symptoms. Each participant in the prospective study had whole blood, serum and a nasopharyngeal or oropharyngeal swab collected by mobile phlebotomists. Prospective study participants could optionally give additional blood draws and questionnaires over an approximately 2-month period. Prospective study blood samples were shipped either frozen or at room temperature before DNA extraction.

For this clone: The clone's antigen remains unknown. No much larger clone is present one base from it, and per-base qualities are unavailable.

The specimen was PBMCs or T cells enriched from blood (not recorded which). The V and J genes are TRBV28 and TRBJ1-5; the D gene assignment is ambiguous. This TCR was sampled from a man aged 35-49 years who had recovered from COVID-19. The CDR3 amino acid sequence is: CASSFPAGNQPQHF. DNA sequence: TGTGCCAGCAGTTTCCCCGCGGGCAATCAGCCCCAGCATTTT. The reference TRBV28 and TRBJ1-5 proteins fill in what lies around the CDR3, so the full variable domain reads DVKVTQSSRYLVKRTGEKVFLECVQDMDHENMFWYRQDPGLGLRLIYFSYDVKMKEKGDIPEGYSVSREKKERFSLILESASTNQTSMYLCASSFPAGNQPQHFGDGTRLSIL.